What follows are 24 T cell receptor beta chains derived from one specimen sequenced in a study of shared clonotypes between healthy human individuals. The repertoire was sequenced with immunoSEQ multiplex PCR; TCRdb's copy has only in-frame clones and lacks some. The sample lists approximately 980,000 clones, around three quarters occurring once. The sequenced material came from memory CD4+ T cells sorted from blood. Specified subset: CD45RA-negative fraction. The receptors derive from a man in his late teens or twenties in good health.

This clone was detected only once. CDR3 loop: CASSTPTDTQYF. DNA for the CDR3: TGTGCCAGCAGTACCCCCACAGATACGCAGTATTTT. The chain carries TRBV2 and TRBJ2-3; the D is unclear. V lost 5 bases to trimming and J lost 2 bases, with 5 bases between them. This CDR3 is 12 amino acids long. Germline lookup yields CDR1 SNHLY and CDR2 FYNNEI. Full variable domain (outside the CDR3, taken from reference TRBV2 and TRBJ2-3): EPEVTQTPSHQVTQMGQEVILRCVPISNHLYFYWYRQILGQKVEFLVSFYNNEISEKSEIFDDQFSVERPDGSNFTLKIRSTKLEDSAMYFCASSTPTDTQYFGPGTRLTVL.

The chain uses TRBV18 and TRBJ1-2, with 9 bases lining up with TRBD1. CDR3 length: 15 residues. Trimming at V came to 3 bases and at J to 4 bases, leaving 6 bases not matched to a gene. Germline V gene data show CDR1 as KGHSH and CDR2 as LQKENI. CDR3 nucleotides: TGTGCCAGCTCACCCTCGGGACAGGGTATCTATGGCTACACCTTC. Residues: CASSPSGQGIYGYTF.

The rearrangement links TRBV27 to TRBJ1-5; TRBD1 agrees at 8 bases. CDR1 is MNHEY, CDR2 SMNVEV, per germline (reference sequence). V shed 2 bases, J shed 5 bases, and the junction held 8 bases outside the gene matches. CDR3 size: 16 residues. CDR3 region: CASSLGRTGIDQPQHF. The CDR3 DNA is TGTGCCAGCAGTTTAGGCCGGACAGGGATCGATCAGCCCCAGCATTTT.

This sequence joins TRBV5-1 and TRBJ2-2; possible D gene TRBD1, 5 bases. CDR1 SGHRS and CDR2 YFSETQ come from the germline V gene. The V and J ends lost 5 bases and 2 bases respectively, with 7 bases between them. The CDR3 spans 13 residues. As DNA, the CDR3 is TGCGCCAGCAGAGACAGAAACACCGGGGAGCTGTTTTTT. Its translation is CASRDRNTGELFF.

The chain links TRBV9 to TRBJ2-2, with TRBD1 matching over 7 bases. The V gene's germline CDR1 is SGDLS and CDR2 YYNGEE. V lost 1 base to trimming and J lost 6 bases; unmatched junction nucleotides: 0. The CDR3 covers 13 residues. The CDR3 here is CASSVRGPGELFF. The CDR3 DNA follows: TGTGCCAGCAGCGTAAGGGGGCCCGGGGAGCTGTTTTTT.

Details on this clone: The same CDR3 also results from other DNA sequences found in this sample. V is TRBV27 and J is TRBJ1-3, with 7 bases matching TRBD1. Per the germline V gene, CDR1 is MNHEY and CDR2 is SMNVEV (reference sequence). The CDR3 is 15 residues long. The V segment lost 2 bases and the J segment 4 bases; nucleotides outside the gene matches: 5. The CDR3 bases are TGTGCCAGCAGTTTAAAGGGGGCTTCGGGAAACACCATATATTTT. Translation: CASSLKGASGNTIYF.

V gene TRBV15 combines with J gene TRBJ2-5, with 10 bases identical to TRBD2. After removal of 3 bases from V and 1 base from J, the junction contained 8 bases not matched to a gene. The CDR3 runs 17 residues. Germline V gene lookup returns CDR1 LNHNV and CDR2 YYDKDF (reference sequence). As DNA, the CDR3 is TGTGCCACCAGCAGGGCCACTAGCGGGGACTTCCAAGAGACCCAGTACTTC. This sequence encodes CATSRATSGDFQETQYF. Looking up the rest from reference TRBV15 and TRBJ2-5 gives the full variable domain: DAMVIQNPRYQVTQFGKPVTLSCSQTLNHNVMYWYQQKSSQAPKLLFHYYDKDFNNEADTPDNFQSRRPNTSFCFLDIRSPGLGDTAMYLCATSRATSGDFQETQYFGPGTRLLVL.

V is TRBV4-1 and J is TRBJ2-1; the match to TRBD2 covers 14 bases. Germline V gene data show CDR1 as MGHRA and CDR2 as YSYEKL. The CDR3 consists of 17 residues. The J segment lost 9 bases and the V segment lost 4 bases, leaving 11 bases of the junction unmatched. The CDR3 is CASSPGLAGVEGGEQFF. The CDR3 DNA reads as TGCGCCAGCAGCCCGGGACTAGCGGGAGTAGAGGGTGGTGAGCAGTTCTTC.

The V call is TRBV7-2, the J call TRBJ2-2, with 8 bases lining up with TRBD1. CDR3 size: 16 residues. CDR1 is SGHTA, CDR2 FQGNSA, per germline. V shed 5 bases and J 1 base; nucleotides not matched to a gene: 6. CDR3 in amino acids: CASSPGGTGNTGELFF. The DNA of the CDR3 is TGTGCCAGCAGCCCCGGAGGGACAGGGAACACCGGGGAGCTGTTTTTT.

The chain carries TRBV5-1 and TRBJ2-1; no definite D call. V was cut by 4 bases and J by 0 bases, with 11 bases left in between. The CDR3 covers 15 residues. Germline CDR1 and CDR2: SGHRS and YFSETQ. In nucleotides, the CDR3 is TGCGCCAGCAGCATCAAGCCCAGCTCCTACAATGAGCAGTTCTTC. Its protein is CASSIKPSSYNEQFF.

CDR3 nucleotide sequence: TGTGCCAGCAGCTTAGCGTCGCAGGCCCGCTATGGCTACACCTTC. Protein sequence: CASSLASQARYGYTF. The chain combines TRBV7-9 with TRBJ1-2; D uncertain. The CDR3 has 15 amino acids. Trimming left V 0 bases short and J 4 bases short, with 12 bases between. The germline gives CDR1 SEHNR, CDR2 FQNEAQ (reference sequence).

The chain employs TRBV7-9 and TRBJ2-2; 7 nucleotides agree with TRBD2. Germline values: CDR1 SEHNR, CDR2 FQNEAQ (reference sequence). Unmatched junction bases numbered 7, after V lost 2 bases and J lost 1 base. The CDR3 covers 17 residues. The CDR3 sequence is CASSLRSGALNTGELFF. CDR3 DNA sequence: TGTGCCAGCAGCTTACGAAGCGGGGCGTTGAACACCGGGGAGCTGTTTTTT.

The chain uses TRBV18 and TRBJ2-3; perhaps TRBD2 as D (6 bases). This CDR3 has 16 amino acids. Looked up from germline, CDR1 is KGHSH and CDR2 is LQKENI. V was shortened by 0 bases and J by 3 bases, with 13 bases between the two germline ends. The chain's CDR3 is CASSPPGGAPTDTQYF. CDR3 nucleotide sequence: TGTGCCAGCTCACCACCGGGCGGGGCCCCAACAGATACGCAGTATTTT.

This chain links TRBV27 with TRBJ1-5, with D possibly TRBD1 on 6 matching bases. The V gene's germline CDR1 is MNHEY and CDR2 SMNVEV (reference sequence). Trimming cost V 1 base and J 2 bases, with 9 bases left between them. The CDR3 covers 15 residues. The CDR3 nucleotides read TGTGCCAGCAGTTTATTGGCAGGGGGCAATCAGCCCCAGCATTTT. This translates into CASSLLAGGNQPQHF.

This sequence joins TRBV6-1 and TRBJ1-2; maybe TRBD1 (5 bases). Per germline, CDR1 MNHNS and CDR2 SASEGT. The CDR3 length is 13 residues. The V and J ends lost 4 bases and 8 bases respectively, with 14 bases between them. DNA of the CDR3: TGTGCCAGCAGTGTTCAGGGTGAAGAGGGCTACACCTTC. It is translated as CASSVQGEEGYTF.

This rearrangement joins TRBV7-9 to TRBJ2-1; 12 bases are a match to TRBD2. The J segment lost 12 bases and the V segment lost 3 bases, leaving 3 bases of the junction unmatched. The CDR3 length is 13 residues. Looked up from germline, CDR1 is SEHNR and CDR2 is FQNEAQ (reference sequence). CDR3 region: CASSLTSGGLQFF. The CDR3 nucleotides are TGTGCCAGCAGCTTGACTAGCGGGGGTCTGCAGTTCTTC.

There are a few counts of this clone. This chain's CDR3 is CASSAQYSNQPQHF. The CDR3 region has the DNA TGTGCCAGCAGTGCACAGTATAGCAATCAGCCCCAGCATTTT. The V and J genes are TRBV6-1 and TRBJ1-5; D not certain. The CDR3 covers 14 residues. Germline assignment: CDR1 MNHNS and CDR2 SASEGT. Trimming shortened V by 4 bases and J by 0 bases, and 7 bases separated the two germline ends.

The gene calls are TRBV7-2 and TRBJ2-1; 8 bases are a match to TRBD2. Trimming cost V 8 bases and J 5 bases; bases outside gene matches: 11. Germline loops: CDR1 SGHTA, CDR2 FQGNSA. The CDR3 is 15 amino acids. The CDR3 DNA reads TGTGCCAGCGCCACCCCAGCGGGAGCTCACAATGAGCAGTTCTTC. Protein product: CASATPAGAHNEQFF.

V gene TRBV28 combines with J gene TRBJ2-5; D might be TRBD1 (6 bases). CDR1 MDHEN and CDR2 SYDVKM come from the germline V gene. Trimming cost V 5 bases and J 5 bases, with 15 bases left between them. CDR3 length: 14 residues. CDR3 protein: CASSPPGVQETQYF. The DNA of the CDR3 is TGTGCCAGCAGTCCCCCAGGGGTCCAGGAGACCCAGTACTTC.

The chain links TRBV19 to TRBJ1-3; perhaps TRBD1 as D (5 bases). Germline lookup yields CDR1 LNHDA and CDR2 SQIVND (reference sequence). V shed 1 base and J shed 2 bases, with 6 bases lying between them. The CDR3 sequence is 14 residues long. CDR3 region: CASSIVGAGNTIYF. The CDR3 DNA reads TGTGCCAGTAGTATAGTAGGGGCTGGAAACACCATATATTTT.

The chain is built from TRBV28 and TRBJ1-5, with 8 bases fitting TRBD1. Germline CDR1 and CDR2: MDHEN and SYDVKM. V was clipped by 1 base and J by 7 bases; unmatched bases: 6. The CDR3 is 15 amino acids. DNA of the CDR3: TGTGCCAGCAGTTTATCGGGGACAGGTCACCAGCCCCAGCATTTT. The encoded protein is CASSLSGTGHQPQHF.

This chain connects TRBV7-2 to TRBJ2-7, with 7 bases that match TRBD1. Germline CDR1 SGHTA, CDR2 FQGNSA. V shed 2 bases and J 4 bases; nucleotides not matched to a gene: 8. The CDR3 loop spans 15 amino acids. The CDR3 DNA reads as TGTGCCAGCAGCTTACCCTTTGGGACAGCATACGAGCAGTACTTC. Its translation is CASSLPFGTAYEQYF. Combining the CDR3 with reference TRBV7-2 and TRBJ2-7 gives the whole variable domain GAGVSQSPSNKVTEKGKDVELRCDPISGHTALYWYRQSLGQGLEFLIYFQGNSAPDKSGLPSDRFSAERTGGSVSTLTIQRTQQEDSAVYLCASSLPFGTAYEQYFGPGTRLTVT.

This clone has a handful of counts. The genes are TRBV6-1 and TRBJ2-4; D possibly corresponds to TRBD1 (6 bases). Germline-derived CDR1 and CDR2 are MNHNS and SASEGT. CDR3 length: 14 amino acids. V was clipped by 3 bases and J by 0 bases, with 6 bases between them. Here the CDR3 reads CASSEGAAKNIQYF. In nucleotides, the CDR3 is TGTGCCAGCAGTGAGGGGGCAGCCAAAAACATTCAGTACTTC.

CDR3 residues: CASTVDSLSTDTQYF. The CDR3, as DNA: TGCGCCAGCACGGTGGACTCGTTAAGCACAGATACGCAGTATTTT. The J gene is TRBJ2-3, the V gene TRBV4-1; TRBD2 is a possible D gene (5 bases). This CDR3 contains 15 residues. Trimming left V 7 bases short and J 0 bases short, with 14 bases between. Germline CDR1 and CDR2: MGHRA and YSYEKL.